Listed here are 8 T cell receptor beta chains from one sample, sequenced in a study of post-analysis software for immune sequencing data. Study outcomes and limitations: Among five TRBV segments more frequent in patients than controls were TRBV5-6, TRBV5-1 and TRBV20-1.

No antigen is known for these receptors. Prepared libraries of TCR beta cDNA carried unique molecular identifiers. Each CDR3 protein gets one entry after TCRdb re-called the PCR reads with MiXCR. The sample carries 800,000 to 950,000 distinct CDR3 sequences, approximately 53% recorded once. The sequenced sample consisted of blood. All receptors come from a girl aged 10 to 17 with multiple sclerosis.

CDR3 sequence (DNA): TGTGCCAGCAGTTACCCCCAAATGGGCAAAGAGACCCAGTACTTC. It codes for CASSYPQMGKETQYF. The V gene is TRBV6-2 or TRBV6-3, the J gene TRBJ2-5; D ambiguous. The CDR3 loop spans 15 amino acids. V lost 2 bases and J lost 3, with 13 bases in between. Germline CDR1 reads MNHEY; CDR2 reads SVGEGT.

The V call is TRBV5-1, the J call TRBJ2-5; no clear D. Trimming shortened V by 0 bases and J by 5 bases, and 11 bases separated the two germline ends. The CDR3 totals 14 residues. Germline V gene lookup returns CDR1 SGHRS and CDR2 YFSETQ. CDR3: CASSLGSPQETQYF. DNA of the CDR3: TGCGCCAGCAGCTTGGGAAGTCCACAGGAGACCCAGTACTTC.

The chain employs TRBV10-3 and TRBJ2-7; D is unclear. Trimming left V 4 bases short and J 4 bases short, with 8 bases between. The CDR3 sequence is 12 residues long. Germline CDR1 and CDR2: ENHRY and SYGVKD. CDR3 sequence (DNA): TGTGCCATCAGTGGGTACCAATACGAGCAGTACTTC. Its protein product is CAISGYQYEQYF.

In its sample, this clonotype was seen a few times. The CDR3: CASSETWTGSYEQYF. Written as DNA, the CDR3 is TGCGCCAGCAGTGAGACGTGGACTGGCTCCTACGAGCAGTACTTC. V and J are TRBV10-2 and TRBJ2-7, with D possibly being TRBD2 (5 bases). This CDR3 spans 15 amino acids. Trimming shortened V by 2 bases and J by 0 bases, and 11 bases separated the two germline ends. Germline CDR1 WSHSY, CDR2 SAAADI.

This chain links TRBV20-1 with TRBJ2-3; D is perhaps TRBD1 or TRBD2 (5 bases each). The CDR3 totals 13 residues. CDR1 and CDR2 from the germline V gene are DFQATT and SNEGSKA (reference sequence). V shed 5 bases and J shed 11 bases, with 20 bases lying between them. The DNA for the CDR3 is TGCAGTGCTGGGGGTAGGGGCAACGGTGAGCAGTATTTT. Residues: CSAGGRGNGEQYF.

V is TRBV5-1 and J is TRBJ1-2; 8 bases match TRBD1. V gave up 3 bases and J gave up 1 base; unmatched junction bases: 8. Germline V gene lookup returns CDR1 SGHRS and CDR2 YFSETQ. The CDR3 spans 16 residues. The CDR3 bases are TGCGCCAGCAGCTATGGGACAGGTGTTTTTAACTATGGCTACACCTTC. Its protein is CASSYGTGVFNYGYTF.

This clonotype was seen a handful of times. The chain is built from TRBV5-1 and TRBJ1-6; 9 nucleotides line up with TRBD1. The ends lost 1 base at V and 10 bases at J; junction bases unmatched: 6. Germline V lookup: CDR1 SGHRS, CDR2 YFSETQ. This CDR3 has 15 amino acids. CDR3 DNA sequence: TGCGCCAGCAGCTTGCCGGGACAGGGTGTCTCACCCCTCCACTTT. Encoded protein: CASSLPGQGVSPLHF.

This clonotype was detected a few times. J is TRBJ2-1 and V is TRBV20-1; 7 bases fit TRBD1. The CDR3 covers 16 residues. V was clipped by 0 bases and J by 2 bases; unmatched bases: 7. CDR1 and CDR2 from the germline V gene are DFQATT and SNEGSKA (reference sequence). The CDR3: CSARETTGVAYNEQFF. The CDR3 DNA follows: TGCAGTGCTAGAGAGACTACAGGGGTGGCCTACAATGAGCAGTTCTTC.